The T cell receptor (beta chain) under discussion was sequenced for a study of cytomegalovirus exposure and HLA in healthy donors. In the study overall: Both the roughly 120 validation repertoires and the 500 to 700 first-cohort repertoires used the same platform, as reported by a later analysis. Overall study results and limits: The finding came from a later analysis; first-cohort TCR clusters tended to co-occur in the approximately 120 validation repertoires. Among the CMV-associated chains, three were confirmed in vitro as specific for CMV antigens.

The CDR3 runs 16 residues. Germline V lookup: CDR1 SGHDT, CDR2 YYEEEE. The ends lost 0 bases at V and 4 bases at J; junction bases unmatched: 4. With respect to this clone: No antigen is known for it.

The donors were in the approximately 120-subject validation cohort; that cohort was separate from the approximately 730-subject first cohort. The table came from immunoSEQ multiplex PCR; TCRdb's copy has only in-frame clones and leaves some out. The sample yields 95,000 to 150,000 clones, roughly 87% seen once. The chain couples TRBV5-6 to TRBJ2-3, with 11 bases that match TRBD1. The TCR was taken from a woman younger than 35 in good health and CMV-seronegative. Specimen: PBMCs. CDR3 in DNA: TGTGCCAGCAGCTTGGCGGACAGGGGGCGGGCAGATACGCAGTATTTT. Its protein is CASSLADRGRADTQYF.